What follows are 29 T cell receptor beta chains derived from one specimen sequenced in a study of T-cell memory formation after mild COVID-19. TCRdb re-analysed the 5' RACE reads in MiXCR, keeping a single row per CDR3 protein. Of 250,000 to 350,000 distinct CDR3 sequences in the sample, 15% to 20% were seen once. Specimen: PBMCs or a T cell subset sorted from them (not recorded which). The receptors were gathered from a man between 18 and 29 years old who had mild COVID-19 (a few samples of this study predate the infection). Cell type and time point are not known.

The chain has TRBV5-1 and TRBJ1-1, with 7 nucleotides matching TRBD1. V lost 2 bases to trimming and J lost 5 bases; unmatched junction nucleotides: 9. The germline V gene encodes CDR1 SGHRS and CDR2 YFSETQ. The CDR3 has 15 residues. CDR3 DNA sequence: TGCGCCAGCAGCTTCGGGGGGCAGGGGGTAACTGAAGCTTTCTTT. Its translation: CASSFGGQGVTEAFF.

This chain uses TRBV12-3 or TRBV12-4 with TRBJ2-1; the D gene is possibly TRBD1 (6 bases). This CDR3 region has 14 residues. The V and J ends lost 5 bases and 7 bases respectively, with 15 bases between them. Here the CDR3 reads CASSTSDRGNEQFF. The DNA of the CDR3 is TGTGCCAGCAGTACCTCGGACAGAGGGAATGAGCAGTTCTTC.

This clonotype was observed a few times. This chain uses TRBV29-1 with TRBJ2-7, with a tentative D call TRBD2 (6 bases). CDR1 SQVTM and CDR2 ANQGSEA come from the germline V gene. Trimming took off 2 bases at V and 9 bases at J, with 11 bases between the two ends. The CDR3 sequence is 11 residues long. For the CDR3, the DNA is TGCAGCGTTGAAATCGGGGGTTGGCAGTACGTC. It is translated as CSVEIGGWQYV.

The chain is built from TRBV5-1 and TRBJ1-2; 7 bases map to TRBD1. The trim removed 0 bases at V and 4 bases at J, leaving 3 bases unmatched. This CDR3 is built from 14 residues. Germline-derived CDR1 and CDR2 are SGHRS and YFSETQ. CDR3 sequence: CASSLVTGVYGYTF. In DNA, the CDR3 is TGCGCCAGCAGCTTGGTTACAGGGGTCTATGGCTACACCTTC.

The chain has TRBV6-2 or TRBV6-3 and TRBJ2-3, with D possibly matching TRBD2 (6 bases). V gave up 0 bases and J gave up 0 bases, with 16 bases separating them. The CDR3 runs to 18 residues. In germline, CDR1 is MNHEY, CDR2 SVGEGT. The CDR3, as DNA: TGTGCCAGCAGTTACTCGAGGACTACCAAAAACAGCACAGATACGCAGTATTTT. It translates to CASSYSRTTKNSTDTQYF.

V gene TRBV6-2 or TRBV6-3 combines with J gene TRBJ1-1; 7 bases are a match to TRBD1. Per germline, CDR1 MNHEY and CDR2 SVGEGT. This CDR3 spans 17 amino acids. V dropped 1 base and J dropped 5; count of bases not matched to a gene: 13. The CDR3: CASSYLGGENSWTEAFF. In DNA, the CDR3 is TGTGCCAGCAGTTACTTAGGGGGCGAAAATAGTTGGACTGAAGCTTTCTTT.

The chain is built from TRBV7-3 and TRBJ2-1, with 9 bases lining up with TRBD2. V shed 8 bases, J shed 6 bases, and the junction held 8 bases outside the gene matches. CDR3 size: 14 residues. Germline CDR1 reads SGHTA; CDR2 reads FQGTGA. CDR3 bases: TGTGCCAGCCGGGCGGGGGGGCTTTTCAATGAGCAGTTCTTC. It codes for CASRAGGLFNEQFF.

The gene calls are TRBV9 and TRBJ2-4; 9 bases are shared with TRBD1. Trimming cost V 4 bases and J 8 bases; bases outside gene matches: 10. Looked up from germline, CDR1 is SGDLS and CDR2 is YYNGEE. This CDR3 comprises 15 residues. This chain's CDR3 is CASSPRQGVGDIQYF. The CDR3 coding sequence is TGTGCCAGCAGCCCTCGACAGGGGGTAGGAGACATTCAGTACTTC.

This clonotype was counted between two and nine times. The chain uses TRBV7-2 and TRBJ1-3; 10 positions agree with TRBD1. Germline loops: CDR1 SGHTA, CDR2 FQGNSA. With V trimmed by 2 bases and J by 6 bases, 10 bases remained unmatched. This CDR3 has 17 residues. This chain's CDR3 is CASSLRSWDRGENTIYF. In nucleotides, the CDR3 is TGTGCCAGCAGCTTACGTTCGTGGGACAGGGGTGAAAACACCATATATTTT.

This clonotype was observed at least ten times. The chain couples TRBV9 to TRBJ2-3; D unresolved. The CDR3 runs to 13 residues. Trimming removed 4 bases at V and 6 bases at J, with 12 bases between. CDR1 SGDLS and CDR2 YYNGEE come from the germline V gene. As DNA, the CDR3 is TGTGCCAGCAGCCCCCACGGATCCGATACGCAGTATTTT. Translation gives CASSPHGSDTQYF.

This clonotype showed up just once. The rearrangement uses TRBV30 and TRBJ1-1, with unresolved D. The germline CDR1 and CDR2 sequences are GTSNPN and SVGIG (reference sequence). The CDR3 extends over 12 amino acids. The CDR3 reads CAEVGKNTEAFF. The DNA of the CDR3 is TGTGCAGAGGTCGGGAAGAACACTGAAGCTTTCTTT.

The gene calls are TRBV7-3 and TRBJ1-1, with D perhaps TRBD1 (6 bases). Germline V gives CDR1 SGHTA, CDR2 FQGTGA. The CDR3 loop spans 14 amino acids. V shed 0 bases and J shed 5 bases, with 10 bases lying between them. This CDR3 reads CASSLTSGETEAFF. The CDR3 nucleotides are TGTGCCAGCAGCTTAACGTCAGGGGAAACTGAAGCTTTCTTT.

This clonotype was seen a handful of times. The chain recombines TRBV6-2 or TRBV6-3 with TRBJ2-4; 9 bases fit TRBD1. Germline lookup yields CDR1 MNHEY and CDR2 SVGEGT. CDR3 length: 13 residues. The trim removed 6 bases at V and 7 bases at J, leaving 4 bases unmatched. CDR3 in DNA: TGTGCCAGCAGGTGGACAGGGGAGAACATTCAGTACTTC. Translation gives CASRWTGENIQYF.

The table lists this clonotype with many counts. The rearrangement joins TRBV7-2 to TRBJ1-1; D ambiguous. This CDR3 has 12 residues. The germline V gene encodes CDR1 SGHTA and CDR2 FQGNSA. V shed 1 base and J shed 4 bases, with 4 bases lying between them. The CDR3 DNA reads TGTGCCAGCAGCTTAGACAGCACTGAAGCTTTCTTT. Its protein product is CASSLDSTEAFF.

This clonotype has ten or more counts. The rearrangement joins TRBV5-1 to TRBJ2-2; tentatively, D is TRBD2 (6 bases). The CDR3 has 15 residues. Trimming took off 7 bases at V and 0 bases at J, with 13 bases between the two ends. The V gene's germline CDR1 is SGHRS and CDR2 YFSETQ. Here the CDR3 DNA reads TGCGCCAGCGCCTCCCTAGCGACGAACACCGGGGAGCTGTTTTTT. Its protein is CASASLATNTGELFF.

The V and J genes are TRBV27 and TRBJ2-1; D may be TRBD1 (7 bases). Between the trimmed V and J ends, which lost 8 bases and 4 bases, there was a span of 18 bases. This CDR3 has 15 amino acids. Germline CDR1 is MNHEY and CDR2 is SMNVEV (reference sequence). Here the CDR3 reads CASAPAPGGYNEQFF. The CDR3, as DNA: TGTGCCAGCGCCCCTGCCCCAGGGGGGTACAATGAGCAGTTCTTC.

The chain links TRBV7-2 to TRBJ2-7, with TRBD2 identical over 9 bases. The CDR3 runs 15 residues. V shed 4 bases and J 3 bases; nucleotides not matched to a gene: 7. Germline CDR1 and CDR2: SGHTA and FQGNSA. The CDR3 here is CASSSPTSGHYEQYF. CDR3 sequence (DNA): TGTGCCAGCAGCTCCCCGACTAGCGGACACTACGAGCAGTACTTC.

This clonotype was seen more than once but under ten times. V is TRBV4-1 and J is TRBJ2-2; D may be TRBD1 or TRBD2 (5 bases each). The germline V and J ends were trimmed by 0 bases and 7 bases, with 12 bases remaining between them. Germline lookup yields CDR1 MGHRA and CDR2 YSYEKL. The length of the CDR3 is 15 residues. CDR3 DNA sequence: TGCGCCAGCAGCCAAGATAGAGGGGCGGGCGGGGAGCTGTTTTTT. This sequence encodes CASSQDRGAGGELFF.

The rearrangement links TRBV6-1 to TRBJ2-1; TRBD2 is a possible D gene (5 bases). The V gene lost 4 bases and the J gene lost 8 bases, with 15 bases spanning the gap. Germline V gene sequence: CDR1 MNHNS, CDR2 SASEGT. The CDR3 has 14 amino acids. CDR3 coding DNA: TGTGCCAGCAGTGCCGTAGCGAACACCTATGAGCAGTTCTTC. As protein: CASSAVANTYEQFF.

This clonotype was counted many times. The CDR3 sequence is CASSSSRRGNNEQFF. The CDR3, as DNA: TGTGCCAGCAGCTCCAGCCGGAGGGGAAACAATGAGCAGTTCTTC. The chain recombines TRBV5-4 with TRBJ2-1, with D perhaps matching TRBD2 (6 bases). V dropped 3 bases and J dropped 5 bases, with 15 bases sitting between them. There are 15 residues in the CDR3. CDR1 SGHNT and CDR2 YYREEE come from the germline V gene (reference sequence).

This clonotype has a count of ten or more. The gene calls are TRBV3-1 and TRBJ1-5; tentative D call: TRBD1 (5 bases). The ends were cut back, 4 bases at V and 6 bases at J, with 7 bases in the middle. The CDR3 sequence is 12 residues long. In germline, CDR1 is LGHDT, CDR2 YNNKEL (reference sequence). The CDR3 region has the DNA TGTGCCAGCAGCCTTCAGGGTCAGCCCCAGCATTTT. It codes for CASSLQGQPQHF.

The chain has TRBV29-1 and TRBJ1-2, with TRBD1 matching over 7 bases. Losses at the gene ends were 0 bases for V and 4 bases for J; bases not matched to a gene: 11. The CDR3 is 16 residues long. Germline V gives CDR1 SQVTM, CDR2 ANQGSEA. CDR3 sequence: CSVEDFLRGRSYGYTF. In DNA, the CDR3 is TGCAGCGTTGAAGATTTCCTAAGGGGGCGGTCCTATGGCTACACCTTC.

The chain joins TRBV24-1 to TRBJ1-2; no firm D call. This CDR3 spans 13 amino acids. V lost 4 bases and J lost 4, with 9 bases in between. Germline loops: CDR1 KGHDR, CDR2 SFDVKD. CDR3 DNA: TGTGCCACCAGTGAAGGAGACATCTATGGCTACACCTTC. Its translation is CATSEGDIYGYTF.

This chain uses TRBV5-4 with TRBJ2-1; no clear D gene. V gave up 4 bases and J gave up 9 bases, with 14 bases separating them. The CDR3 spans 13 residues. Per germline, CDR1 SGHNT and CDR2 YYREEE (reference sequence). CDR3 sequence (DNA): TGTGCCAGCAGCGGCGTGCCAGGTGGTGAGCAGTTCTTC. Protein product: CASSGVPGGEQFF.

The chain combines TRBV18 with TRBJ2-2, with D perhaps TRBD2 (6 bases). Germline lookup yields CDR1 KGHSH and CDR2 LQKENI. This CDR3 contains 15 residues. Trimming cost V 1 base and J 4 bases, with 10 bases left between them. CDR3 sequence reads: CASSPRAGSTGELFF. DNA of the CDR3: TGTGCCAGCTCACCACGGGCGGGGTCCACCGGGGAGCTGTTTTTT.

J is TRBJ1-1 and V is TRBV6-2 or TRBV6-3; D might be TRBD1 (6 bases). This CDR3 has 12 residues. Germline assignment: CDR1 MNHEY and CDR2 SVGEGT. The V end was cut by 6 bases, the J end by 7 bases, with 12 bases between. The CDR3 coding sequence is TGTGCCAGCAGCCCACAGGGAGATGAAGCTTTCTTT. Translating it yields CASSPQGDEAFF.

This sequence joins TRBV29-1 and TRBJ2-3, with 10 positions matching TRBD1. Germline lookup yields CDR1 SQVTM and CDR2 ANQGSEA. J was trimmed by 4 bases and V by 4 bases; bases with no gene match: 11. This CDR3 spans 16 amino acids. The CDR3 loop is CSVGAPGQGYADTQYF. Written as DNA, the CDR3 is TGCAGCGTTGGAGCTCCGGGACAGGGGTACGCAGATACGCAGTATTTT.

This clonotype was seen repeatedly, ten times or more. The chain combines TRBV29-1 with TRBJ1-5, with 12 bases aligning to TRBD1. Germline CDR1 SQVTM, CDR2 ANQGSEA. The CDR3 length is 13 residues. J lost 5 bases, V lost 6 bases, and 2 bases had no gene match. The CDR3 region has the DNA TGCAGCGTCGGGACAGGGGGCCATCAGCCCCAGCATTTT. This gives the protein CSVGTGGHQPQHF.

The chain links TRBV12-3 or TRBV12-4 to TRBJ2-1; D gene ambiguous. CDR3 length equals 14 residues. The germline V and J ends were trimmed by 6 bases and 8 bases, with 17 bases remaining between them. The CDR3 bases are TGTGCCAGCAGGTCCGGGCCCCAGTGGGATGAGCAGTTCTTC. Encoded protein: CASRSGPQWDEQFF.